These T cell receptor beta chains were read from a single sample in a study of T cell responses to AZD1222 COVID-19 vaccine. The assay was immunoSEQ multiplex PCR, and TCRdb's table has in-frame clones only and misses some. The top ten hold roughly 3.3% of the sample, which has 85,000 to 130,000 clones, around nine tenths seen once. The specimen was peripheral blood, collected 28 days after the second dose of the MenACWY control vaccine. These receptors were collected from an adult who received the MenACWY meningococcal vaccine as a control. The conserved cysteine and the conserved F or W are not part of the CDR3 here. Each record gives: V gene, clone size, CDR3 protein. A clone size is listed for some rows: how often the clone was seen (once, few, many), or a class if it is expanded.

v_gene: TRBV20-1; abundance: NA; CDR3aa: SASLDGVPGYT
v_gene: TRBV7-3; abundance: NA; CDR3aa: ASSLGTGITYTQY
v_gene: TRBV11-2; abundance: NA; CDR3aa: ASSPSQGGSYEQY
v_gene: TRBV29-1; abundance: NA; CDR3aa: SVVAGMNTEAF
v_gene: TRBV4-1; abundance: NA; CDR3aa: ASSQDPRTANQPQH
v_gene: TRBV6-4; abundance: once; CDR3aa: ASSERGNSPLH
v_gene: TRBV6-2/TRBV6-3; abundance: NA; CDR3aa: ASSYNSGANVLT
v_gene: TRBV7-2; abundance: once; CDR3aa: ASSLAWGTDTQY
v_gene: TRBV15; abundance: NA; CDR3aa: ATSRMGQAEKLF
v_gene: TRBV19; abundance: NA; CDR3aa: ASSIAGALGNQPQH
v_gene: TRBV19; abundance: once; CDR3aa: ASSFLAGGTRGSNEQF
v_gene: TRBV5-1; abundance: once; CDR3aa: ASSNGESADTQY
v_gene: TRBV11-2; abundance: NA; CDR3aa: ASSFQGATEAF
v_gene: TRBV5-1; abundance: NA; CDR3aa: ASSFGTDTQY
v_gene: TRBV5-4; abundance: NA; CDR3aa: ASTGGAEAF
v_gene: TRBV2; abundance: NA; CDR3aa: ASSGQALGEQY
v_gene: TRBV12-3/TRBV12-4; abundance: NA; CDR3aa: ASSFGRNYEQY
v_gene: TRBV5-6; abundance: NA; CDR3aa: ASSLGGILGTTDTQY
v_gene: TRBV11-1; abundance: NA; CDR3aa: ASSLGSTDTQY
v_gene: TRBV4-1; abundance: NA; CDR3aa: ASSQGPSAGTFQETQY
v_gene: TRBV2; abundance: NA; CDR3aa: ASSEWFFGQGENIQY
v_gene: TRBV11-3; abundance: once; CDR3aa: ASSLATGQGTGELF
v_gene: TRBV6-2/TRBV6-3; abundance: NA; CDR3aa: ASSYSRQVGNTEAF
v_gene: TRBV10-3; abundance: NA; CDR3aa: AISDGQGGWVTEAF
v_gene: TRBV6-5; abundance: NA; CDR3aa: ASSYRTGTTGGYT
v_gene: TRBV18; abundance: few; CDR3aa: ASSPPALAGGNEQF
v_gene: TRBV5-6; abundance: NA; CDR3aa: ASSRQGQGLNTEAF
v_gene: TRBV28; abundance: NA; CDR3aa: ASSPPQGHNSPLH
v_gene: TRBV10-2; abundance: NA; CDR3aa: ASRPWGAGNTIY
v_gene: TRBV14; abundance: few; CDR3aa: ASSQVGINFYGYT
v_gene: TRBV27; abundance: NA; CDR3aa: ASSPLDLSEQY
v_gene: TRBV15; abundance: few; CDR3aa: ATSRMVLRGRQPAGPKLF
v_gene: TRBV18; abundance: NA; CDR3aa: ASSRESPPTEAF
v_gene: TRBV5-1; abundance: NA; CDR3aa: ASSFRGGSGSEAF
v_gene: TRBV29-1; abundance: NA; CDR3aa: SSGTGSDTQY
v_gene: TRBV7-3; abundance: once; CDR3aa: ASSFGGAGDEQY
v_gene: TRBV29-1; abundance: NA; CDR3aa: SVALWTDHDYGYT
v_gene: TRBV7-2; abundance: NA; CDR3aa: ASSLSGAVNTIY
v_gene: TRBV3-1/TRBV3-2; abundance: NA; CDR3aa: ASSQRDRGNEQY
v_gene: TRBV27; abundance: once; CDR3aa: ASSSSPGQGLHNEQF
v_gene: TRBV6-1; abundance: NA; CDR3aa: ASSEALVGVTDTQY
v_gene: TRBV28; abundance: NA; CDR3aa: ASSLKGAFNQPQH
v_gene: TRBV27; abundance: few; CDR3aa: ASSFRQGAWQY
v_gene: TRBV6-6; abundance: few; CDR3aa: ASTLRGAFGTEAF
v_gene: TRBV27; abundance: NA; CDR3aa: ASSSATGYLTGYT
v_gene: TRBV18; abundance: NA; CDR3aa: ASSPSGTGNYGYT
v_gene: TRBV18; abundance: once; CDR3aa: ASSPQGGINREQY
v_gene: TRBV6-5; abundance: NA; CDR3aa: ASSYSGINYGYT
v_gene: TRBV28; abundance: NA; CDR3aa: ASLHQGTNGYT
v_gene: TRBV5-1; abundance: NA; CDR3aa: ASSLGPGGNTIY